These 13 T cell receptor beta chains originate from one sample sequenced in a study of technical replicates of blood from a few donors (dated by TCRdb to about 2017). The library was obtained by the immunoSEQ multiplex PCR assay. Drawn from immuneACCESS, this table holds only the in-frame rearrangements with V and J called that TCRdb kept. Clones are partly lost; checked studies trace under half to an unresolved V gene and leave the rest unexplained. The sample table holds some 30,000 clones, of which roughly nine tenths were seen once. Approximately 4.5% of the sample comes from the top ten. Sequenced: PBMCs. The receptors derive from a human donor in good health. Some clones in this sample may be carry-over from other donors' samples.

This chain uses TRBV9 with TRBJ2-1; D is perhaps TRBD2 (7 bases). The CDR3 consists of 14 residues. Trimming cost V 7 bases and J 10 bases, with 21 bases left between them. The germline V gene encodes CDR1 SGDLS and CDR2 YYNGEE. The CDR3 nucleotides read TGTGCCAGCGCCACGGCGGGGGCCAGTGTAGAGCAGTTCTTC. Residues: CASATAGASVEQFF.

The J gene is TRBJ1-2, the V gene TRBV20-1; no clear D gene. The CDR3 runs 11 residues. Germline V gives CDR1 DFQATT, CDR2 SNEGSKA (reference sequence). V lost 3 bases and J lost 4, with 6 bases in between. The CDR3, as DNA: TGCAGTGCTAGTCACAGCTATGGCTACACCTTC. This codes for CSASHSYGYTF.

The chain couples TRBV30 to TRBJ1-2; 9 positions agree with TRBD1. CDR1 and CDR2 from the germline V gene are GTSNPN and SVGIG (reference sequence). The CDR3 sequence is 14 residues long. V shed 0 bases, J shed 4 bases, and the junction held 3 bases outside the gene matches. The CDR3 nucleotides read TGTGCCTGGAGTGTAACGGACAGGGGCTATGGCTACACCTTC. Amino acid sequence: CAWSVTDRGYGYTF.

The chain couples TRBV5-4 to TRBJ1-4, with D perhaps matching TRBD1 (5 bases). Germline V gene data show CDR1 as SGHNT and CDR2 as YYREEE (reference sequence). The V gene lost 4 bases and the J gene lost 8 bases, with 18 bases spanning the gap. The CDR3 contains 15 residues. CDR3 in amino acids: CASSPRGLKDEKLFF. The CDR3, as DNA: TGTGCCAGCAGCCCCCGGGGGTTGAAGGACGAAAAACTGTTTTTT.

This CDR3 is CASSLSRGVTEAFF. The CDR3 DNA follows: TGCGCCAGCAGCTTGTCCAGGGGAGTAACTGAAGCTTTCTTT. This chain links TRBV5-1 with TRBJ1-1; a weak D match, TRBD1 (6 bases). Germline CDR1 reads SGHRS; CDR2 reads YFSETQ. The CDR3 is made up of 14 amino acids. V was trimmed by 1 base and J by 5 bases, leaving 12 bases between them.

The V gene is TRBV4-2, the J gene TRBJ2-3; D possibly corresponds to TRBD2 (5 bases). The CDR3 has 15 amino acids. Germline V gene data show CDR1 as LGHNA and CDR2 as YNFKEQ. V lost 0 bases to trimming and J lost 2 bases, with 9 bases between them. CDR3 nucleotides: TGTGCCAGCAGCCAAGATACTAGAGACACAGATACGCAGTATTTT. Translated, it gives CASSQDTRDTDTQYF.

This clone was observed once. The rearrangement joins TRBV7-3 to TRBJ1-2; a weak D match, TRBD1 (6 bases). This CDR3 has 15 residues. CDR1 is SGHTA, CDR2 FQGTGA, per germline. V was cut by 2 bases and J by 8 bases, with 18 bases left in between. CDR3 residues: CASSLDGAGVGGYTF. The CDR3 DNA reads as TGTGCCAGCAGCTTAGATGGGGCAGGGGTCGGAGGCTACACCTTC.

The chain couples TRBV4-1 to TRBJ2-7; 8 bases agree with TRBD2. V gave up 5 bases and J gave up 1 base; unmatched junction bases: 4. Germline loops: CDR1 MGHRA, CDR2 YSYEKL. The CDR3 runs 14 residues. The CDR3 here is CASSGLAGSYEQYF. The CDR3 DNA follows: TGCGCCAGCAGCGGGTTAGCGGGGTCCTACGAGCAGTACTTC.

This clone was counted a few times. The rearrangement joins TRBV28 to TRBJ2-2, with 14 bases fitting TRBD2. The trim removed 4 bases at V and 5 bases at J, leaving 0 bases unmatched. This CDR3 spans 15 amino acids. Germline CDR1 MDHEN, CDR2 SYDVKM. CDR3: CASSWTSGGTGELFF. CDR3 nucleotides: TGTGCCAGCAGTTGGACTAGCGGGGGGACCGGGGAGCTGTTTTTT.

V usage is TRBV5-1 and J usage is TRBJ1-6; TRBD1 might be the D (5 bases). Trimming stripped 0 bases from V and 8 bases from J, with 12 bases between. This CDR3 has 15 amino acids. CDR1 is SGHRS and CDR2 is YFSETQ in the germline V gene. The CDR3 DNA reads as TGCGCCAGCAGCTTGGGTCAGGGTCTGGATTCACCCCTCCACTTT. This codes for CASSLGQGLDSPLHF.

This clone has a single count. This sequence joins TRBV5-1 and TRBJ1-1; unclear D gene. The V end was cut by 4 bases, the J end by 1 base, with 8 bases between. The CDR3 contains 13 residues. From germline, CDR1 is SGHRS and CDR2 YFSETQ. CDR3 bases: TGCGCCAGCAGCACGATACAGAACACTGAAGCTTTCTTT. Encoded protein: CASSTIQNTEAFF.

The CDR3 here is CASSLAPGSGANVLTF. The CDR3, as DNA: TGCGCCAGCAGCTTGGCACCCGGGTCCGGGGCCAACGTCCTGACTTTC. This chain uses TRBV5-1 with TRBJ2-6, with D hard to call. Germline CDR1 is SGHRS and CDR2 is YFSETQ. V lost 0 bases to trimming and J lost 4 bases, with 11 bases between them. The CDR3 sequence is 16 residues long.

The genes are TRBV14 and TRBJ1-1; D is undetermined. The CDR3 has 13 residues. The germline V and J ends were trimmed by 4 bases and 4 bases, with 10 bases remaining between them. Germline values: CDR1 SGHDN, CDR2 FVKESK. CDR3 nucleotides: TGTGCCAGCAGCCCCTTTCCGAGCACTGAAGCTTTCTTT. It is translated as CASSPFPSTEAFF.